These T cell receptor beta chains were read from a single sample in a study of blood T cell repertoires in COVID-19. Clones were sequenced by immunoSEQ multiplex PCR, and TCRdb holds only the in-frame ones, with some missing. Found here are some 220,000 clones, roughly four fifths of them singletons; the top ten hold around 3%. The sequenced sample consisted of peripheral blood. These receptor sequences come from a woman aged 30 to 39 who had recovered from COVID-19. Both conserved end residues are part of each CDR3. Each record gives: clone size, CDR3 length, V gene, J gene, D gene, CDR3 DNA, CDR3 protein. D genes are given only for firm matches. Only some rows state a clone size, as once, few, many or a class for expanded clones.

NA,15,TRBV28,TRBJ2-7,NA,TGTGCCAGCACCCAGGGGGGAAGGAGCTCCTACGAGCAGTACTTC,CASTQGGRSSYEQYF
NA,15,TRBV7-6,TRBJ1-4,NA,TGTGCCAGCAGCGCCGAGTATGCAACTAATGAAAAACTGTTTTTT,CASSAEYATNEKLFF
once,16,TRBV10-3,TRBJ2-1,TRBD2,TGTGCCATCAGTGCAGGGACTAGCGGGAGGGCACATGAGCAGTTCTTC,CAISAGTSGRAHEQFF
few,16,TRBV5-4,TRBJ1-4,TRBD1,TGTGCCAGCAGCTTTAAACCGGGACAGCCCTTTGAAAAACTGTTTTTT,CASSFKPGQPFEKLFF
once,16,TRBV6-1,TRBJ1-3,TRBD1,TGTGCCAGCAGTGCCCAATACAGGGGTTCTGGAAACACCATATATTTT,CASSAQYRGSGNTIYF
NA,16,TRBV5-4,TRBJ2-1,NA,TGTGCCAGCAGCCAGGTCGGCGTCGGTGTCTACAATGAGCAGTTCTTC,CASSQVGVGVYNEQFF
NA,16,TRBV19,TRBJ2-3,NA,TGTGCCAGTAACATGGGGGGAAGGGGCCGAGGAGATACGCAGTATTTT,CASNMGGRGRGDTQYF
NA,12,TRBV24-1,TRBJ1-2,NA,TGTGCCACCAGTGACCCTGACAGTGGCTACACCTTC,CATSDPDSGYTF
NA,17,TRBV5-1,TRBJ2-3,TRBD1,TGCGCCAGCAGCTCATGGACAGGGAGGCTTAGCACAGATACGCAGTATTTT,CASSSWTGRLSTDTQYF
NA,13,TRBV30,TRBJ2-1,NA,TGTGCCTGGAGTTCGTTCGGGAGTTATGAGCAGTTCTTC,CAWSSFGSYEQFF
NA,16,TRBV7-3,TRBJ2-7,TRBD2,TGTGCCAGCAGCTTAACCCGACTAGCGGGAACCTACGAGCAGTACTTC,CASSLTRLAGTYEQYF
NA,10,TRBV29-1,TRBJ2-3,NA,TGCAGCGTCCTCACAGATACGCAGTATTTT,CSVLTDTQYF
NA,14,TRBV7-9,TRBJ2-4,TRBD1,TGTGCCAGCAGCTTCACGGGACAGGGAAACATTCAGTACTTC,CASSFTGQGNIQYF
NA,15,TRBV6-5,TRBJ2-5,NA,TGTGCCAGCGGGGACAGGACAGCGGGACAAGAGACCCAGTACTTC,CASGDRTAGQETQYF
few,12,TRBV7-3,TRBJ2-3,NA,TGTGCCAGCAGCGGAGACACAGATACGCAGTATTTT,CASSGDTDTQYF
NA,14,TRBV7-6,TRBJ1-2,TRBD1,TGTGCCAGCAGCCCAGCCGACAGGGCGAATGGCTACACCTTC,CASSPADRANGYTF
NA,14,TRBV7-2,TRBJ2-5,TRBD2,TGTGCCAGCAGCTTGGGACTAGGTGGAGAGACCCAGTACTTC,CASSLGLGGETQYF
NA,11,TRBV7-2,TRBJ2-7,NA,TGTGCCAGCAGCTCCGCGAGTGAGCAGTACTTC,CASSSASEQYF
NA,15,TRBV19,TRBJ1-5,NA,TGTGCCAGTAGTGAGCGTGGGGGAGGATATCAGCCCCAGCATTTT,CASSERGGGYQPQHF
NA,13,TRBV30,TRBJ2-3,TRBD2,TGTGCCTCCATCCTAGCGGGAGGCGATACGCAGTATTTT,CASILAGGDTQYF
NA,15,TRBV30,TRBJ2-7,NA,TGTGCCTGGAGTGTAAGGGGATACGCTAGCTACGAGCAGTACTTC,CAWSVRGYASYEQYF
NA,15,TRBV6-5,TRBJ2-1,TRBD2,TGTGCCAGCGGGTTAACCGGGACTAGCCCCAATGAGCAGTTCTTC,CASGLTGTSPNEQFF
NA,13,TRBV5-4,TRBJ2-7,TRBD1,TGTGCCAGCAGCAGGGGACAGGGTGACGAGCAGTACTTC,CASSRGQGDEQYF
NA,14,TRBV10-1,TRBJ1-6,TRBD1,TGCGCCAGCACACCGGACAGGGTAAGTTCACCCCTCCACTTT,CASTPDRVSSPLHF
NA,14,TRBV30,TRBJ1-2,NA,TGTGCCTGGAAGAAGGCAGGGATAATCTATGGCTACACCTTC,CAWKKAGIIYGYTF
NA,16,TRBV4-1,TRBJ1-5,NA,TGCGCCAGCAGCCTAGGACCCGGGACACCTTTTTTGCCCCAGCATTTT,CASSLGPGTPFLPQHF
NA,15,TRBV10-3,TRBJ1-1,TRBD1,TGTGCCATCAGTGCACCAGGGGGCACGAACACTGAAGCTTTCTTT,CAISAPGGTNTEAFF
few,14,TRBV5-1,TRBJ2-3,TRBD2,TGCGCCAGCAGCTTTCTAGCGGGTTCAGATACGCAGTATTTT,CASSFLAGSDTQYF
NA,14,TRBV27,TRBJ2-7,TRBD2,TGTGCCAGCAGATGGACTAGCGGCTCCTACGAGCAGTACTTC,CASRWTSGSYEQYF
NA,18,TRBV10-3,TRBJ2-2,TRBD2,TGTGCCATCAGTGAGTTTCTCCTAGCGGGGCAGAACACCGGGGAGCTGTTTTTT,CAISEFLLAGQNTGELFF
NA,15,TRBV5-1,TRBJ1-3,NA,TGCGCCAGCAGCTTGTCGCAGGGTTCCGGAAACACCATATATTTT,CASSLSQGSGNTIYF
NA,13,TRBV27,TRBJ2-1,NA,TGTGCCAGCAGTTTACCCGGCAGGGCAGTGCAGTTCTTC,CASSLPGRAVQFF
NA,16,TRBV28,TRBJ2-7,TRBD2,TGTGCCAGCAGTTTAACACTAGCGGTCGGTTCCTACGAGCAGTACTTC,CASSLTLAVGSYEQYF
NA,14,TRBV12-5,TRBJ2-7,TRBD2,TGTGCTAGTGGTTCCTACGGGGGGGGATACGAGCAGTACTTC,CASGSYGGGYEQYF
NA,14,TRBV6-5,TRBJ2-7,NA,TGTGCCAGCAGTTACGGCAGGGGTTACTACGAGCAGTACTTC,CASSYGRGYYEQYF
NA,16,TRBV15,TRBJ2-7,TRBD2,TGTGCCACCAGCAGAGATGCTAGCGGGAGCTCCTACGAGCAGTACTTC,CATSRDASGSSYEQYF
NA,14,TRBV19,TRBJ1-2,TRBD1,TGTGCCAGTAGTATCCCGGACAGGAGCTATGGCTACACCTTC,CASSIPDRSYGYTF
NA,15,TRBV5-1,TRBJ1-6,TRBD1,TGCGCCAGCAGCTCCGGGACAGTGGCGAATTCACCCCTCCACTTT,CASSSGTVANSPLHF
once,14,TRBV6-5,TRBJ2-5,NA,TGTGCCAGCAGTTCATACGAGGTCAAAGAGACCCAGTACTTC,CASSSYEVKETQYF
once,13,TRBV12-5,TRBJ2-1,NA,TGTGCTAGTGGTACCAGGACAGACAATGAGCAGTTCTTC,CASGTRTDNEQFF
NA,17,TRBV6-6,TRBJ2-7,TRBD1,TGTGCCAGCAGTCCAATTCTTGACTGGGACAGCTCCTACGAGCAGTACTTC,CASSPILDWDSSYEQYF
NA,15,TRBV7-2,TRBJ2-3,TRBD2,TGTGCCAGCAGCTTATCTGCGGGAGGTGCAGATACGCAGTATTTT,CASSLSAGGADTQYF
NA,15,TRBV2,TRBJ1-5,NA,TGTGCCAGCAGTGAAGCTCGTCCGGTCAATCAGCCCCAGCATTTT,CASSEARPVNQPQHF
NA,17,TRBV3-1/TRBV3-2,TRBJ2-1,TRBD1,TGTGCCAGCAGCCAAGGGACCCACAGGGGCCCCTACAATGAGCAGTTCTTC,CASSQGTHRGPYNEQFF
medium-sized,18,TRBV2,TRBJ2-1,TRBD2,TGTGCCAGCAGTGAGTCCCTGCAACTAGCGGGAGTTTGGGGTGAGCAGTTCTTC,CASSESLQLAGVWGEQFF
few,18,TRBV29-1,TRBJ2-1,TRBD2,TGCAGCGTTGAGATCCCGGGACTAGCGGGAGGGCACTACAATGAGCAGTTCTTC,CSVEIPGLAGGHYNEQFF
NA,16,TRBV24-1,TRBJ2-3,TRBD2,TGTGCCACCAGGGATACTAGCGGGAGAACGCCAGATACGCAGTATTTT,CATRDTSGRTPDTQYF
once,16,TRBV28,TRBJ2-1,TRBD2,TGTGCCAGCAGTTCCGCTAGCGGCCACCTGAGGAATGAGCAGTTCTTC,CASSSASGHLRNEQFF
NA,13,TRBV9,TRBJ2-7,TRBD2,TGTGCCAGCAGCGGCCGCGGGAGAGGAGAGCAGTACTTC,CASSGRGRGEQYF
few,15,TRBV20-1,TRBJ2-4,TRBD2,TGCAGTGCTAGTGATACTAGCGGAGGCGGGTACATTCAGTACTTC,CSASDTSGGGYIQYF
NA,11,TRBV19,TRBJ1-1,TRBD1,TGTGCCAGCGAGGGGGCCACTGAAGCTTTCTTT,CASEGATEAFF
NA,15,TRBV7-7,TRBJ2-1,TRBD1,TGTGCTAGCAGCAGGGGACAGGGGGCCTACAATGAGCAGTTCTTC,CASSRGQGAYNEQFF
NA,15,TRBV15,TRBJ1-5,TRBD1,TGTGCCACCAGCTGGACAGGGGGGGATAATCAGCCCCAGCATTTT,CATSWTGGDNQPQHF
NA,16,TRBV2,TRBJ2-1,TRBD2,TGTGCCAGCAGTGAAAATCCTAGCGGGGTTTACAATGAGCAGTTCTTC,CASSENPSGVYNEQFF
few,14,TRBV27,TRBJ1-5,TRBD1,TGTGCCAGCAGGACAGGGGCAGTGGGACAGCCCCAGCATTTT,CASRTGAVGQPQHF
once,18,TRBV4-1,TRBJ2-2,TRBD2,TGCGCCAGCAGCCAACAATTAACTAGCGGGAGCAGAACCGGGGAGCTGTTTTTT,CASSQQLTSGSRTGELFF